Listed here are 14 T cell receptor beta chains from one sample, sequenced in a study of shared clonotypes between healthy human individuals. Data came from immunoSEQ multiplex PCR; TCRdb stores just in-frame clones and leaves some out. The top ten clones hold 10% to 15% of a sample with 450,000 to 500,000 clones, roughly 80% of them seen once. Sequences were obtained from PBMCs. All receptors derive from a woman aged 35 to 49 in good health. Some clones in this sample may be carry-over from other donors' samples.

CDR3 protein: CASSSDSNQPQHF. The CDR3 DNA is TGTGCCAGCAGCTCGGACAGCAATCAGCCCCAGCATTTT. The chain employs TRBV14 and TRBJ1-5; D uncertain. Germline values: CDR1 SGHDN, CDR2 FVKESK. The V and J ends lost 5 bases and 1 base respectively, with 6 bases between them. This CDR3 is 13 amino acids long.

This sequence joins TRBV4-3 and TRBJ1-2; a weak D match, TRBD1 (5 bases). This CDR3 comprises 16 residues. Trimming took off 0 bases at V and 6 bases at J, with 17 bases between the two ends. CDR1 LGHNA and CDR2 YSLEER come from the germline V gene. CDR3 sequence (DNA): TGCGCCAGCAGCCAAGATCCTTTGGGACCGGAGAATGGCTACACCTTC. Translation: CASSQDPLGPENGYTF.

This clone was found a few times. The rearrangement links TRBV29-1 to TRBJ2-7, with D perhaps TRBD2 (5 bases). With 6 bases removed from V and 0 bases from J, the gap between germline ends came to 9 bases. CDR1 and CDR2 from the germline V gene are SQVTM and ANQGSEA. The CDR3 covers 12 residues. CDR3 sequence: CSVIGGSYEQYF. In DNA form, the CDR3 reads TGCAGCGTGATCGGAGGCTCCTACGAGCAGTACTTC.

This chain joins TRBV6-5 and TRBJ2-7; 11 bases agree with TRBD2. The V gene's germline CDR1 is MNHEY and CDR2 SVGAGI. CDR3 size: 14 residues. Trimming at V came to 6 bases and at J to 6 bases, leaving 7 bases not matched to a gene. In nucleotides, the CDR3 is TGTGCCAGCAGCGGACTAGCGGGTCCCGGCGAGCAGTACTTC. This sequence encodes CASSGLAGPGEQYF.

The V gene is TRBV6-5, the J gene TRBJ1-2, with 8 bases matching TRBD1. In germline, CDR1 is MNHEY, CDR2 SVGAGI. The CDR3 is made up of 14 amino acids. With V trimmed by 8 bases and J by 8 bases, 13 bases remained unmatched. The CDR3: CASGSGGGGRGYTF. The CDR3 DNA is TGTGCCAGCGGCTCAGGGGGCGGGGGCAGGGGCTACACCTTC.

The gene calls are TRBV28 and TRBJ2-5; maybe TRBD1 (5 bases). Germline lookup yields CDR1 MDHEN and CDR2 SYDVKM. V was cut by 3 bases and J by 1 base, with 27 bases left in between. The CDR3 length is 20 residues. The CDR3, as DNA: TGTGCCAGCAGTTTTCCACGTCAGGGAAACGCGGTAAGGGGCCAAGAGACCCAGTACTTC. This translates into CASSFPRQGNAVRGQETQYF.

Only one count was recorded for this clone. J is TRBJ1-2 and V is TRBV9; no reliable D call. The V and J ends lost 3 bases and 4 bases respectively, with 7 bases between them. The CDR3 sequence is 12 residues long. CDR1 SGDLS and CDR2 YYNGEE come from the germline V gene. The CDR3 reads CASSAESYGYTF. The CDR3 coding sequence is TGTGCCAGCAGCGCCGAAAGCTATGGCTACACCTTC. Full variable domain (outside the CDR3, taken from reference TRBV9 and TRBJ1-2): DSGVTQTPKHLITATGQRVTLRCSPRSGDLSVYWYQQSLDQGLQFLIQYYNGEERAKGNILERFSAQQFPDLHSELNLSSLELGDSALYFCASSAESYGYTFGSGTRLTVV.

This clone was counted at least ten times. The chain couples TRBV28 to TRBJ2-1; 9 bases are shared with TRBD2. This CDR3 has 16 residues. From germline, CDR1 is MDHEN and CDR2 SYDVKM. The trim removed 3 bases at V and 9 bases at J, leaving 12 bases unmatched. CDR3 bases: TGTGCCAGCAGTTTCCCAGCTGGGACTAGCCTCGGTGAGCAGTTCTTC. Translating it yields CASSFPAGTSLGEQFF.

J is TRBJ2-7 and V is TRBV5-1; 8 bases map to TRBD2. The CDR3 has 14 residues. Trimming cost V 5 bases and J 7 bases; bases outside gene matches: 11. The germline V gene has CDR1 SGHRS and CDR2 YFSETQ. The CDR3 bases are TGCGCCAGCAGGCGGGGGGACTACCAGTATGAGCAGTACTTC. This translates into CASRRGDYQYEQYF.

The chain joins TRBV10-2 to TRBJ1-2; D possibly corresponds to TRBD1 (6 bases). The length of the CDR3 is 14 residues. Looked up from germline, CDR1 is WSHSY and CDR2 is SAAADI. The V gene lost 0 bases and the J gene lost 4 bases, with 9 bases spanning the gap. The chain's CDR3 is CASSESDRRYGYTF. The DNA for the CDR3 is TGCGCCAGCAGTGAGTCCGACAGGCGCTATGGCTACACCTTC.

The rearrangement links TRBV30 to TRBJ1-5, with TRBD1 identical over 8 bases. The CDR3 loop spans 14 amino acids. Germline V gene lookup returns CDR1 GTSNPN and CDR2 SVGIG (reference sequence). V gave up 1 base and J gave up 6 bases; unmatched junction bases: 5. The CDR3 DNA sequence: TGTGCCTGGAGTGGGTCAGGGGGCGTTCAGCCCCAGCATTTT. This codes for CAWSGSGGVQPQHF.

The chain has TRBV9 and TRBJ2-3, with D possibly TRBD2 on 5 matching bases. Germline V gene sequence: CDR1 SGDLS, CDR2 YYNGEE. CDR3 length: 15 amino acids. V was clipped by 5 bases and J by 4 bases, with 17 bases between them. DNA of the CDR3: TGTGCCAGCAGGGCAGGCCGGGGAACGGCAGATACGCAGTATTTT. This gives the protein CASRAGRGTADTQYF.

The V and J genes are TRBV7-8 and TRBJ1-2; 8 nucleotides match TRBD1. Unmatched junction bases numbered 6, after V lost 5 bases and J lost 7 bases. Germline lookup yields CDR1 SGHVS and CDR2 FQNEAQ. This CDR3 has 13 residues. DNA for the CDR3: TGTGCCAGCAGCGTCGACAGGGGAGGTGGCTACACCTTC. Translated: CASSVDRGGGYTF.

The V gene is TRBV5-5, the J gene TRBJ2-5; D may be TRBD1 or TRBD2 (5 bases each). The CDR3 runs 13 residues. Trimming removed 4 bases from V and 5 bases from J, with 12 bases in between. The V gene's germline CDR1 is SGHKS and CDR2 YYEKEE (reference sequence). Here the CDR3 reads CASSGGIVETQYF. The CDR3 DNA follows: TGTGCCAGCAGCGGGGGAATAGTCGAGACCCAGTACTTC.